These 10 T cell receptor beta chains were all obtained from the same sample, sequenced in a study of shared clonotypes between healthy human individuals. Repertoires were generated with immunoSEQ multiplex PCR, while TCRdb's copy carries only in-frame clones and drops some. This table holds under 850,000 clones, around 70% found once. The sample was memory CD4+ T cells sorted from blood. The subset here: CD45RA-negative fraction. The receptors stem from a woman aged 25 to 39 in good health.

The CDR3 DNA sequence: TGTGCCAGCACCGGGCAGCTTAATCAGCCCCAGCATTTT. Translation: CASTGQLNQPQHF. The chain combines TRBV2 with TRBJ1-5; D not resolved. This CDR3 spans 13 amino acids. Trimming took 7 bases from V and 4 from J, leaving 11 bases between them. Germline CDR1 SNHLY, CDR2 FYNNEI.

The CDR3 DNA is TGCGCCAGCAGCTCCGACCCTTTGGGCACTGAAGCTTTCTTT. Amino acid sequence: CASSSDPLGTEAFF. This chain links TRBV5-1 with TRBJ1-1; D uncertain. CDR3 length: 14 amino acids. The ends were cut back, 3 bases at V and 4 bases at J, with 13 bases in the middle. Germline lookup yields CDR1 SGHRS and CDR2 YFSETQ.

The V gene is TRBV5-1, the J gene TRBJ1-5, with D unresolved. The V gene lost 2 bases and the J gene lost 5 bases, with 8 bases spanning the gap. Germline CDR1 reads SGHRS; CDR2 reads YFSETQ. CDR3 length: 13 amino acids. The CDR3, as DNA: TGCGCCAGCAGCTTTTCCGGGGATCAGCCCCAGCATTTT. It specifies CASSFSGDQPQHF.

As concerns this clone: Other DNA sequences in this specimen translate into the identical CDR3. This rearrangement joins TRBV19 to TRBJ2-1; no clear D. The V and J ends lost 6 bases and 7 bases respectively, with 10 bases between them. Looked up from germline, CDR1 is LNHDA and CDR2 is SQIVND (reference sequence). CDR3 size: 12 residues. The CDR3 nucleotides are TGTGCCAGTAGGGCTTACGGAAATGAGCAGTTCTTC. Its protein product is CASRAYGNEQFF. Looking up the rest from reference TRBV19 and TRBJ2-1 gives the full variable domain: DGGITQSPKYLFRKEGQNVTLSCEQNLNHDAMYWYRQDPGQGLRLIYYSQIVNDFQKGDIAEGYSVSREKKESFPLTVTSAQKNPTAFYLCASRAYGNEQFFGPGTRLTVL.

The CDR3 loop reads CASTGYNEQFF. As DNA, the CDR3 is TGTGCCAGCACAGGCTACAATGAGCAGTTCTTC. The chain carries TRBV11-2 and TRBJ2-1, with D uncertain. This CDR3 comprises 11 residues. V was trimmed by 7 bases and J by 3 bases, leaving 4 bases between them. CDR1 and CDR2 (germline): SGHAT, FQNNGV.

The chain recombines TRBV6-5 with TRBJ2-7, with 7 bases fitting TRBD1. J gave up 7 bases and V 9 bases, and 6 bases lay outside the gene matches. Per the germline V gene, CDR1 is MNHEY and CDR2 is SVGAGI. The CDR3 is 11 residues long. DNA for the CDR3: TGTGCCAGTAACAACAGGGGAGAGCAGTACTTC. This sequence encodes CASNNRGEQYF.

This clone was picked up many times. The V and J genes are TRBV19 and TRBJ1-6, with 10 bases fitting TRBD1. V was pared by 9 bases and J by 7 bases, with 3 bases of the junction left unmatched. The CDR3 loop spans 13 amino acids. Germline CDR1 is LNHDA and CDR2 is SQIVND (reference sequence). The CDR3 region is CAREDRGNSPLHF. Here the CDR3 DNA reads TGTGCCAGGGAGGACAGGGGGAATTCACCCCTCCACTTT.

CDR3 protein: CASSYRRNEQFF. CDR3 nucleotide sequence: TGTGCCAGCAGCTACAGGAGGAATGAGCAGTTCTTC. The V and J genes are TRBV5-8 and TRBJ2-1, with D possibly being TRBD1 or TRBD2 (5 bases each). CDR1 is SGHTS, CDR2 YDEGEE, per germline. This CDR3 has 12 amino acids. Trimming took 3 bases from V and 7 from J, leaving 8 bases between them.

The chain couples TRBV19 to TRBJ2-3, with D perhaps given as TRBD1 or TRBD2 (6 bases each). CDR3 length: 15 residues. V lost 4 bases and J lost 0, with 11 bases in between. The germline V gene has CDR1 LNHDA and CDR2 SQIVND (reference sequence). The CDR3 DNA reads TGTGCCAGTAGTAGCCAGGGGACTAGCACAGATACGCAGTATTTT. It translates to CASSSQGTSTDTQYF.

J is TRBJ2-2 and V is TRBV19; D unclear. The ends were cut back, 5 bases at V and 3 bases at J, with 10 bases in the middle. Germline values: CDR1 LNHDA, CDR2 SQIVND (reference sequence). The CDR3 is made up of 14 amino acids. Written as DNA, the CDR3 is TGTGCCAGTAGTTGGAGTCCCCACACCGGGGAGCTGTTTTTT. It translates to CASSWSPHTGELFF.